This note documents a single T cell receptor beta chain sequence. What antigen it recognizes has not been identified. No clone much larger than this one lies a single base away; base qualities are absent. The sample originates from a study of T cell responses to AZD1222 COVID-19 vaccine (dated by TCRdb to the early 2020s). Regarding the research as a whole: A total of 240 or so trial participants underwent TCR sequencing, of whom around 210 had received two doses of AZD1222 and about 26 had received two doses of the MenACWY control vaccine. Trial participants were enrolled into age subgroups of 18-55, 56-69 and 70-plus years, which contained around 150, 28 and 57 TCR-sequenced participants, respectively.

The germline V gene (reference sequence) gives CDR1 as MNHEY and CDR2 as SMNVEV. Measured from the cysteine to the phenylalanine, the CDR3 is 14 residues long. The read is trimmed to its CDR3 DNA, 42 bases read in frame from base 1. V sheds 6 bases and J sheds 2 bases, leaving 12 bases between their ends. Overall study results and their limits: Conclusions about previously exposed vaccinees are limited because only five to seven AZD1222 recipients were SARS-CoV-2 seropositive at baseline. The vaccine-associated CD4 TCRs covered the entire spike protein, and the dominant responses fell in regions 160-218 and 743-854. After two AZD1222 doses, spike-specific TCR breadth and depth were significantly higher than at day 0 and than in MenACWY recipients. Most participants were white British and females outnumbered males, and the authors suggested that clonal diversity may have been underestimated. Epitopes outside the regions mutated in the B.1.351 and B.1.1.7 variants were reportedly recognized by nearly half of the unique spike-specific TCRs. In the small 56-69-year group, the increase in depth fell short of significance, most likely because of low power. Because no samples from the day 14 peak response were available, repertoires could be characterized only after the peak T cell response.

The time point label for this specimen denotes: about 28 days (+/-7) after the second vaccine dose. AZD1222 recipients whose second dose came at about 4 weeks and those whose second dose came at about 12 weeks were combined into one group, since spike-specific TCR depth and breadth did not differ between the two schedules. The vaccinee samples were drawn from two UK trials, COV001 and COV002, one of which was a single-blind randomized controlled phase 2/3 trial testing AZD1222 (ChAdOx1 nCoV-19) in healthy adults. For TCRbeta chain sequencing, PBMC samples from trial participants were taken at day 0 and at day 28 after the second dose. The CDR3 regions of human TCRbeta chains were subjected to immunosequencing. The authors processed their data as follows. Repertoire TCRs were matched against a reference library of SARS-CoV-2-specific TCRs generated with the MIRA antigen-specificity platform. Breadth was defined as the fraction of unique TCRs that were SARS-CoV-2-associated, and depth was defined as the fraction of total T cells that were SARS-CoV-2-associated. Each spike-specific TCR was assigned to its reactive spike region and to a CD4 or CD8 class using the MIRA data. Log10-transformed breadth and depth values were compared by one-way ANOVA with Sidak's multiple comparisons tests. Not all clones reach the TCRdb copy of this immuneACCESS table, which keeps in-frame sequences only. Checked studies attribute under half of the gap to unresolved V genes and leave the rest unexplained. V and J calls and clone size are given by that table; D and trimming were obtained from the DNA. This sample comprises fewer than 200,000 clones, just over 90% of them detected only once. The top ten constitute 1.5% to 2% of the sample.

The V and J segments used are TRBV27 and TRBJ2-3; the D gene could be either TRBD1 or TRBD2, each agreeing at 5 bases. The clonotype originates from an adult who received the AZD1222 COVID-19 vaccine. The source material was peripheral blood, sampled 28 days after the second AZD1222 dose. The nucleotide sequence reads TGTGCCAGCAGGATACTAGGGACCACAGATACGCAGTATTTT. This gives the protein CASRILGTTDTQYF.